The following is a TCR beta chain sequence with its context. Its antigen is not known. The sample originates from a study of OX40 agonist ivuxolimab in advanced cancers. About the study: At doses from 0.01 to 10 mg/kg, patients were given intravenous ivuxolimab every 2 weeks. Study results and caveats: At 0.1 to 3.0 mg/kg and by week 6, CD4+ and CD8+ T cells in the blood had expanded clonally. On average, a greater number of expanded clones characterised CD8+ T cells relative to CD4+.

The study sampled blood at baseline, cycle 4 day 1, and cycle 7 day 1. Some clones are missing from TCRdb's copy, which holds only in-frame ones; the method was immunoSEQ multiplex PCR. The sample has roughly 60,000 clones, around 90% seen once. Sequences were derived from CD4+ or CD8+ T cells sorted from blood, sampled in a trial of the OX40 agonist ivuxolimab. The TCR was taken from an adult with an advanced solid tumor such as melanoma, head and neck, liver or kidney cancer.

The CDR3 here is CASSSVRVGEVGEQFF. The DNA of the CDR3 is TGTGCCAGCAGCTCCGTTCGGGTGGGGGAGGTAGGTGAGCAGTTCTTC. This chain uses TRBV5-6 with TRBJ2-1; a weak D match, TRBD2 (6 bases). V lost 3 bases and J lost 9, with 22 bases in between. The CDR3 runs to 16 residues. The germline gives CDR1 SGHDT, CDR2 YYEEEE.